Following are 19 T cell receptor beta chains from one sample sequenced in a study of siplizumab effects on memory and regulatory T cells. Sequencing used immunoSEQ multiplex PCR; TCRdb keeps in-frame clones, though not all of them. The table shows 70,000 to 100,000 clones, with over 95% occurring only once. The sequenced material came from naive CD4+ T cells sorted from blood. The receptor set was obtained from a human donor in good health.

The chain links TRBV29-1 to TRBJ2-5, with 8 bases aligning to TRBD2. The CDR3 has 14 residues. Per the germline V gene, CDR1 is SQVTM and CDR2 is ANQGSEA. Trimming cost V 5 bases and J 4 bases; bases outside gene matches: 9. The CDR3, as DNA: TGCAGCGTTTCCCTCGCGGGGGGTCGAGAGACCCAGTACTTC. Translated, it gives CSVSLAGGRETQYF.

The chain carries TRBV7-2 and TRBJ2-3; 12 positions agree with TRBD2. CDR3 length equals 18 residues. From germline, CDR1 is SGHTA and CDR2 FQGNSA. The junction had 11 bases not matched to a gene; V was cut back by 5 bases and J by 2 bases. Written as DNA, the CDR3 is TGTGCCAGCAGCCCGCGGTGGCTAGCGGGGGGGTACACAGATACGCAGTATTTT. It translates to CASSPRWLAGGYTDTQYF.

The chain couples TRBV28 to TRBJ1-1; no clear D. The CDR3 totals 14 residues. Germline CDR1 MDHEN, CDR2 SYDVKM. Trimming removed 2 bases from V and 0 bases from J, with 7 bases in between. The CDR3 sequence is CASSLHRMNTEAFF. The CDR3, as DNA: TGTGCCAGCAGTTTACATCGGATGAACACTGAAGCTTTCTTT. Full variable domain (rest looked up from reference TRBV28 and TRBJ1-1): DVKVTQSSRYLVKRTGEKVFLECVQDMDHENMFWYRQDPGLGLRLIYFSYDVKMKEKGDIPEGYSVSREKKERFSLILESASTNQTSMYLCASSLHRMNTEAFFGQGTRLTVV.

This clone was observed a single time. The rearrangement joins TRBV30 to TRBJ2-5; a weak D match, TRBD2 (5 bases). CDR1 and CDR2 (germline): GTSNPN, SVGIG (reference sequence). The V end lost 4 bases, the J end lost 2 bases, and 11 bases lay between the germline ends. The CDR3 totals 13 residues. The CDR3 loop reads CAWTGRPQETQYF. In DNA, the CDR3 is TGTGCCTGGACGGGAAGACCTCAAGAGACCCAGTACTTC.

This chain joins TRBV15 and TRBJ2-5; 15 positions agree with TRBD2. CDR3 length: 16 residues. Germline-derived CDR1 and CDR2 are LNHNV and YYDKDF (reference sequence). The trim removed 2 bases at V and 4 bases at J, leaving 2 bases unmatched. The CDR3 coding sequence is TGTGCCACCAGCAGACCGGGACTAGCGGGGGGAGAGACCCAGTACTTC. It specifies CATSRPGLAGGETQYF.

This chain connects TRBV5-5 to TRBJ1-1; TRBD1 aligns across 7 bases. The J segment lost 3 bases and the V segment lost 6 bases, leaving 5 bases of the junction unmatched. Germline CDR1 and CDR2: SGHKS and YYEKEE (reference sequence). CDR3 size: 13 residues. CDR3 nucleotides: TGTGCCAGCACCTTAACAGGGGACACTGAAGCTTTCTTT. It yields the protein CASTLTGDTEAFF.

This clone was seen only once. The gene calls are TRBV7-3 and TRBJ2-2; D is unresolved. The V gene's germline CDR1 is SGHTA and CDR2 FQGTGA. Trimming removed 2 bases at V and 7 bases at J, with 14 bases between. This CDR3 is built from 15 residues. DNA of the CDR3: TGTGCCAGCAGCTTAGCCAGGTCGTGGGACGGGGAGCTGTTTTTT. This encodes CASSLARSWDGELFF.

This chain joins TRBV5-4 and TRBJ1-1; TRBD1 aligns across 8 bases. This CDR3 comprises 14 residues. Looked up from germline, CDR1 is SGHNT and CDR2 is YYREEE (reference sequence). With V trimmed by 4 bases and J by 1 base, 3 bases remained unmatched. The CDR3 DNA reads TGTGCCAGCAGCACGGACAGGGCGAACACTGAAGCTTTCTTT. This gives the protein CASSTDRANTEAFF.

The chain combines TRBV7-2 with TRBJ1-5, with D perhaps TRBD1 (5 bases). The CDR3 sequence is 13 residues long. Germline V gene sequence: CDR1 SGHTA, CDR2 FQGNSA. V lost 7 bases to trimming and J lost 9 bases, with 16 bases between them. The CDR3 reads CASNPGGIGPQHF. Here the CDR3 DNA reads TGTGCCAGCAACCCGGGGGGGATCGGGCCCCAGCATTTT.

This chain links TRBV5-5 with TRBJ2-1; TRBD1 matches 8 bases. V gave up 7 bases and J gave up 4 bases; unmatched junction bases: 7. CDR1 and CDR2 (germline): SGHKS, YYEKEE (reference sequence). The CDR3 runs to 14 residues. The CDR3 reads CASGRGQGYNEQFF. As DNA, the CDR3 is TGTGCCAGCGGCCGAGGACAGGGATACAATGAGCAGTTCTTC.

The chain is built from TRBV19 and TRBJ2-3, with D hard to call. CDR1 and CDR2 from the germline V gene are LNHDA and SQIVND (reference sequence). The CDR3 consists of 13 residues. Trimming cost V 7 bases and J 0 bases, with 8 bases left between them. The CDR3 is CASTATSTDTQYF. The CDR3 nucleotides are TGTGCCAGTACAGCAACTAGCACAGATACGCAGTATTTT.

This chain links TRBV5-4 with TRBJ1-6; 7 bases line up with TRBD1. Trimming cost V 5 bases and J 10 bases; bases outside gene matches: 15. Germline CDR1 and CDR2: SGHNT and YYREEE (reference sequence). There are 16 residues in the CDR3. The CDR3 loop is CASRGPDRAGGSPLHF. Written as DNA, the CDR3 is TGTGCCAGCAGGGGACCAGACAGGGCGGGAGGGTCACCCCTCCACTTT.

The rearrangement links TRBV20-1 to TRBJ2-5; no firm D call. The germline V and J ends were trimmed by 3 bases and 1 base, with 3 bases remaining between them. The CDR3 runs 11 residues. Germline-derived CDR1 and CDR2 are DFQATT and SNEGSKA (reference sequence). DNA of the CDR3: TGCAGTGCTAGCCCCCAAGAGACCCAGTACTTC. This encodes CSASPQETQYF.

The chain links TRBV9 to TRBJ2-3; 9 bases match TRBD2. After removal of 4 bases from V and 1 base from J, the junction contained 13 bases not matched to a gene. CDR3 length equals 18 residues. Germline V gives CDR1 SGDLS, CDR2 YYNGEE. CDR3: CASSPSESGGRGTDTQYF. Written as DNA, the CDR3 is TGTGCCAGCAGCCCCAGTGAGAGCGGGGGGCGGGGCACAGATACGCAGTATTTT. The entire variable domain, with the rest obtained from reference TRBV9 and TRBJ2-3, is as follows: DSGVTQTPKHLITATGQRVTLRCSPRSGDLSVYWYQQSLDQGLQFLIQYYNGEERAKGNILERFSAQQFPDLHSELNLSSLELGDSALYFCASSPSESGGRGTDTQYFGPGTRLTVL.

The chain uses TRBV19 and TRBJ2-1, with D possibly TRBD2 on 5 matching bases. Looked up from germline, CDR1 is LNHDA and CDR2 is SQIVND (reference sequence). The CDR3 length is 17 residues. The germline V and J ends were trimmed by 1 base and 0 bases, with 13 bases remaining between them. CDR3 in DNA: TGTGCCAGTAGTATAGGGCTTAGCGCGGGCTCCTACAATGAGCAGTTCTTC. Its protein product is CASSIGLSAGSYNEQFF. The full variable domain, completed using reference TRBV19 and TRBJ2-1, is DGGITQSPKYLFRKEGQNVTLSCEQNLNHDAMYWYRQDPGQGLRLIYYSQIVNDFQKGDIAEGYSVSREKKESFPLTVTSAQKNPTAFYLCASSIGLSAGSYNEQFFGPGTRLTVL.

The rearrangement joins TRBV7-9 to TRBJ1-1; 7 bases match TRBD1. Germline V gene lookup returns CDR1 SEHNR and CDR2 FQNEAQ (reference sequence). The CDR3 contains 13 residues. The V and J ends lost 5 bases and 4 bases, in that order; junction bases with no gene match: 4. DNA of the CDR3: TGTGCCAGCAGCCCACACAGGGGCACTGAAGCTTTCTTT. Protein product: CASSPHRGTEAFF.

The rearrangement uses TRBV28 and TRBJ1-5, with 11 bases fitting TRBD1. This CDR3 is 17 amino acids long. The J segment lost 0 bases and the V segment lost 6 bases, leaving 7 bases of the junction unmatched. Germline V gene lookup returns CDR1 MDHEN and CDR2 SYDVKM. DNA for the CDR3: TGTGCCAGCAGCCTGGACAGGGGGCATCTTAGCAATCAGCCCCAGCATTTT. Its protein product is CASSLDRGHLSNQPQHF.

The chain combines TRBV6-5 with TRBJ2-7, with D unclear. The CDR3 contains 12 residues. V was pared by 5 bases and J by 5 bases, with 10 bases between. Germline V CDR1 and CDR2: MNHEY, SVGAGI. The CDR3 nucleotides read TGTGCCAGCAGTGCTGGTTTGGACGAGCAGTACTTC. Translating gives CASSAGLDEQYF.

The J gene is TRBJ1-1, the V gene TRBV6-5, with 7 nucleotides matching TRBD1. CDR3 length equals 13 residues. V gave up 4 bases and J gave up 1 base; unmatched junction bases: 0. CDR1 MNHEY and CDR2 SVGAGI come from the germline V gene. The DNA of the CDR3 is TGTGCCAGCAGTTGGACAGGGAACACTGAAGCTTTCTTT. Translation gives CASSWTGNTEAFF.